This T cell receptor (beta chain) was recovered during a study of CD4 T cells in relation to SARS-CoV-2 and coronaviruses. Study as a whole: PBMCs were cultured with antigen for roughly nine days before TCR beta sequencing.

CDR1 is SNHLY and CDR2 is FYNNEI in the germline V gene. The CDR3 covers 15 residues. The V end was cut by 4 bases, the J end by 9 bases, with 19 bases between. Of note for this clone: What it binds is unknown.

Naive or memory CD4+ cells were cultured 1:1 with T cell-depleted PBMCs plus CEF. CEF-cultured naive and memory CD4+ T cell DNA got survey-level sequencing. Method: immunoSEQ multiplex PCR; TCRdb's copy keeps in-frame clones and lacks some. The sample includes around 45,000 clones, approximately 80% of them seen just once. Sequencing input: naive CD4+ T cells from PBMCs, cultured in vitro. Specified subset: naive CD4+ T cells isolated by negative enrichment. V and J are TRBV2 and TRBJ2-1; maybe TRBD2 (5 bases). This TCR came from an adult with COVID-19. The CDR3 here is CASSATSRDYGEQFF. CDR3 DNA: TGTGCCAGCAGTGCCACTAGTAGGGATTACGGTGAGCAGTTCTTC.